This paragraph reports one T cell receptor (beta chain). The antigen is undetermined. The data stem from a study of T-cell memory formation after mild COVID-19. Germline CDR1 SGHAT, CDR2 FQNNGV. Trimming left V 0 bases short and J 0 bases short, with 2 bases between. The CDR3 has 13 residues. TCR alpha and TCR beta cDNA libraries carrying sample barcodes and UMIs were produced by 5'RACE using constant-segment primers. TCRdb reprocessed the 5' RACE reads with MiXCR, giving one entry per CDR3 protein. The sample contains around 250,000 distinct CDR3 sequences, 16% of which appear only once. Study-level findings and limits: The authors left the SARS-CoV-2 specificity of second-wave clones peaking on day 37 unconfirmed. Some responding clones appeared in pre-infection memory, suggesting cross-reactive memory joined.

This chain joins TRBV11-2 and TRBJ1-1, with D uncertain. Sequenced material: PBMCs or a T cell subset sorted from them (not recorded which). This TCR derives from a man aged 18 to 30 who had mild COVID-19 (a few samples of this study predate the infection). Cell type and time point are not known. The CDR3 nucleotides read TGTGCCAGCAGCTTAGACGTGAACACTGAAGCTTTCTTT. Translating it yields CASSLDVNTEAFF.